Each of the 32 T cell receptor beta chains below was sequenced from the same sample in a study of cytomegalovirus exposure and HLA in healthy donors. The primer mix had 60 Vbeta and 13 Jbeta primers. Generated by immunoSEQ multiplex PCR, the TCRdb table keeps only in-frame clones and is missing some. Among 100,000 to 150,000 clones, about 78% were seen once, and the ten largest hold 2.9%. Sample: PBMCs. The receptors stem from a human donor in good health.

The chain has TRBV5-6 and TRBJ2-5, with 10 bases that match TRBD1. CDR1 is SGHDT and CDR2 is YYEEEE in the germline V gene. The CDR3 spans 13 residues. The junction had 2 bases not matched to a gene; V was cut back by 4 bases and J by 5 bases. CDR3 DNA sequence: TGTGCCAGCAGCCTGGGACAGGGGGAGACCCAGTACTTC. It codes for CASSLGQGETQYF.

This clone was recorded a few times. This rearrangement joins TRBV19 to TRBJ2-5; 12 bases map to TRBD1. This CDR3 spans 14 amino acids. Germline V CDR1 and CDR2: LNHDA, SQIVND (reference sequence). V was pared by 3 bases and J by 4 bases, with 0 bases of the junction left unmatched. The CDR3 nucleotides read TGTGCCAGTAGTATGGGACAGGGGGCAGAGACCCAGTACTTC. It encodes CASSMGQGAETQYF.

This clone was seen a handful of times. The V call is TRBV5-1, the J call TRBJ1-1; no reliable D call. The CDR3 length is 14 residues. Per the germline V gene, CDR1 is SGHRS and CDR2 is YFSETQ. V gave up 3 bases and J gave up 0 bases, with 9 bases separating them. The CDR3 DNA reads as TGCGCCAGCAGCTGGAGTGCTCTGAACACTGAAGCTTTCTTT. Amino acid sequence: CASSWSALNTEAFF.

The chain couples TRBV6-6 to TRBJ2-7; 7 bases are a match to TRBD2. The V gene end was trimmed by 4 bases and the J gene end by 6 bases; junction bases not matched to a gene: 12. In germline, CDR1 is MNHNY, CDR2 SVGAGI (reference sequence). CDR3 length: 15 residues. CDR3 in amino acids: CASSSSSWGGTEQYF. The CDR3 DNA reads TGTGCCAGCAGTTCCTCCTCTTGGGGGGGGACCGAGCAGTACTTC.

The rearrangement uses TRBV21-1 and TRBJ1-5. TRBV21-1 is a listed pseudogene. CDR3 size: 16 residues. The CDR3 spells CASSNRGAHSNQPQHF. The CDR3 nucleotides read TGTGCCAGCAGCAATCGGGGGGCCCATAGCAATCAGCCCCAGCATTTT.

The rearrangement uses TRBV13 and TRBJ1-6; no firm D call. Germline V gene lookup returns CDR1 PRHDT and CDR2 FYEKMQ (reference sequence). V was clipped by 0 bases and J by 7 bases, with 7 bases between them. This CDR3 contains 14 residues. DNA of the CDR3: TGTGCCAGCAGCTTAGGGGAACAGAATTCACCCCTCCACTTT. Translating gives CASSLGEQNSPLHF.

Here the CDR3 reads CAWSAGPTGMLNNSPLHF. The CDR3 DNA follows: TGTGCCTGGAGTGCGGGGCCGACAGGGATGTTAAATAATTCACCCCTCCACTTT. J is TRBJ1-6 and V is TRBV30, with 7 bases fitting TRBD1. Germline assignment: CDR1 GTSNPN and CDR2 SVGIG (reference sequence). The trim removed 1 base at V and 5 bases at J, leaving 14 bases unmatched. The CDR3 has 18 residues.

Points on this clone: The identical CDR3 is also encoded by other nucleotide sequences in the sample. The chain joins TRBV27 to TRBJ2-7; 7 nucleotides align to TRBD2. The CDR3 spans 15 residues. From germline, CDR1 is MNHEY and CDR2 SMNVEV (reference sequence). V shed 4 bases, J shed 5 bases, and the junction held 11 bases outside the gene matches. CDR3 DNA: TGTGCCAGCAGTTCCCAGGGAGCGGGACGCCACGAGCAGTACTTC. Translating it yields CASSSQGAGRHEQYF.

Only a few counts were recorded for this clone. This chain connects TRBV29-1 to TRBJ2-7; D unclear. The V gene lost 8 bases and the J gene lost 4 bases, with 18 bases spanning the gap. The CDR3 totals 13 residues. Germline values: CDR1 SQVTM, CDR2 ANQGSEA. CDR3 region: CSIRVRSSYEQYF. As DNA, the CDR3 is TGCAGCATCCGGGTAAGATCATCGTACGAGCAGTACTTC.

J is TRBJ1-2 and V is TRBV30; 9 bases fit TRBD1. The CDR3 has 12 amino acids. Trimming took 5 bases from V and 4 from J; bases not matched to a gene: 2. From germline, CDR1 is GTSNPN and CDR2 SVGIG (reference sequence). CDR3 in amino acids: CAWGTGLYGYTF. The CDR3 nucleotides are TGTGCCTGGGGGACAGGGCTCTATGGCTACACCTTC.

The chain joins TRBV6-1 to TRBJ2-1, with 13 bases that match TRBD2. Germline CDR1 is MNHNS and CDR2 is SASEGT. The CDR3 is made up of 14 amino acids. The V segment lost 10 bases and the J segment 6 bases; nucleotides outside the gene matches: 6. In nucleotides, the CDR3 is TGTGCCATCCCGGGACTAGCGGGATTCAATGAGCAGTTCTTC. This encodes CAIPGLAGFNEQFF.

The chain recombines TRBV7-8 with TRBJ2-3; D possibly corresponds to TRBD2 (5 bases). This CDR3 has 13 amino acids. The V and J ends lost 5 bases and 9 bases respectively, with 15 bases between them. The germline V gene encodes CDR1 SGHVS and CDR2 FQNEAQ. CDR3 in DNA: TGTGCCAGCAGCCCCCCACTAGTCTCCACGCAGTATTTT. Encoded protein: CASSPPLVSTQYF.

The chain carries TRBV25-1 and TRBJ1-4; D is undetermined. Germline V gene data show CDR1 as MGHDK and CDR2 as SYGVNS. This CDR3 contains 14 residues. Trimming removed 6 bases from V and 6 bases from J, with 14 bases in between. CDR3 nucleotides: TGTGCCAGCAGGAGGCCCCTAGTCGATGAAAAACTGTTTTTT. Protein: CASRRPLVDEKLFF.

The chain joins TRBV4-3 to TRBJ1-1, with TRBD1 identical over 9 bases. Germline trimming cut 3 bases from V and 2 bases from J; bases unmatched to any gene: 7. Germline CDR1 is LGHNA and CDR2 is YSLEER. The CDR3 contains 16 residues. The CDR3 nucleotides are TGCGCCAGCAGCCACTCGGGGACAGGGCAAAACACTGAAGCTTTCTTT. As protein: CASSHSGTGQNTEAFF.

In DNA form, the CDR3 reads TGTGCCAGCAGCTCCGACAGGGGCTGGGGTGAAGCTTTCTTT. Amino acids: CASSSDRGWGEAFF. The chain recombines TRBV6-5 with TRBJ1-1, with TRBD1 identical over 8 bases. Germline CDR1 is MNHEY and CDR2 is SVGAGI. With V trimmed by 6 bases and J by 7 bases, 10 bases remained unmatched. The CDR3 sequence is 14 residues long.

The CDR3 DNA reads TGTGCCAGCGGCAGGGGACTAGCGCACAGCACAGATACGCAGTATTTT. Its translation is CASGRGLAHSTDTQYF. This sequence joins TRBV2 and TRBJ2-3; 10 bases agree with TRBD2. Trimming at V came to 8 bases and at J to 0 bases, leaving 8 bases not matched to a gene. This CDR3 spans 16 amino acids. Germline V gives CDR1 SNHLY, CDR2 FYNNEI.

CDR3 amino acids: CAGGTENYGYTF. The CDR3 DNA is TGTGCCGGAGGGACGGAAAACTATGGCTACACCTTC. V is TRBV21-1 and J is TRBJ1-2. TRBV21-1 is designated a pseudogene. The CDR3 has 12 amino acids.

This sequence joins TRBV28 and TRBJ1-1; D gene unclear. The CDR3 sequence is 16 residues long. From germline, CDR1 is MDHEN and CDR2 SYDVKM. V was cut by 4 bases and J by 0 bases, with 15 bases left in between. This CDR3 reads CASSSQIRSMNTEAFF. CDR3 sequence (DNA): TGTGCCAGCAGTTCTCAAATTCGGAGTATGAACACTGAAGCTTTCTTT. The full variable domain, completed using reference TRBV28 and TRBJ1-1, is DVKVTQSSRYLVKRTGEKVFLECVQDMDHENMFWYRQDPGLGLRLIYFSYDVKMKEKGDIPEGYSVSREKKERFSLILESASTNQTSMYLCASSSQIRSMNTEAFFGQGTRLTVV.

There are a few counts of this clone. This sequence joins TRBV9 and TRBJ2-3; 11 positions agree with TRBD2. J was trimmed by 4 bases and V by 1 base; bases with no gene match: 5. The CDR3 loop spans 16 amino acids. CDR1 and CDR2 (germline): SGDLS, YYNGEE. CDR3 DNA: TGTGCCAGCAGCGTATTAGGACTAGCGGGTTCAGATACGCAGTATTTT. Protein sequence: CASSVLGLAGSDTQYF.

The V gene is TRBV7-2, the J gene TRBJ1-2, with D possibly TRBD1 on 6 matching bases. The V gene's germline CDR1 is SGHTA and CDR2 FQGNSA. The CDR3 consists of 16 residues. The V end was cut by 0 bases, the J end by 5 bases, with 16 bases between. CDR3 loop: CASSLAGDKWNYGYTF. The CDR3, as DNA: TGTGCCAGCAGCTTAGCCGGGGACAAATGGAATTATGGCTACACCTTC.

V and J are TRBV5-1 and TRBJ2-7; 7 bases are shared with TRBD1. The CDR3 has 15 amino acids. Germline V gene lookup returns CDR1 SGHRS and CDR2 YFSETQ. V shed 0 bases, J shed 6 bases, and the junction held 9 bases outside the gene matches. The CDR3 DNA reads as TGCGCCAGCAGCTTGGAAGGACAGGTAACTAGCGAGCAGTACTTC. It is translated as CASSLEGQVTSEQYF. Based on the CDR3 plus reference TRBV5-1 and TRBJ2-7, the full variable domain is KAGVTQTPRYLIKTRGQQVTLSCSPISGHRSVSWYQQTPGQGLQFLFEYFSETQRNKGNFPGRFSGRQFSNSRSEMNVSTLELGDSALYLCASSLEGQVTSEQYFGPGTRLTVT.

The V and J genes are TRBV4-3 and TRBJ2-2, with a weak D call TRBD1 (5 bases). This CDR3 contains 15 residues. Trimming removed 0 bases at V and 4 bases at J, with 9 bases between. CDR1 and CDR2 (germline): LGHNA, YSLEER. The CDR3 loop reads CASSQDSTVTGELFF. DNA of the CDR3: TGCGCCAGCAGCCAAGATTCGACAGTCACCGGGGAGCTGTTTTTT.

As DNA, the CDR3 is TGTGCCAGCAGCTTAGTAGGGGGTGGGGCGGGAGGCCCTCAAGAGACCCAGTACTTC. It is translated as CASSLVGGGAGGPQETQYF. This chain uses TRBV7-2 with TRBJ2-5; 8 nucleotides align to TRBD2. The V segment lost 1 base and the J segment 2 bases; nucleotides outside the gene matches: 15. Germline CDR1 and CDR2: SGHTA and FQGNSA. This CDR3 region has 19 residues.

The chain employs TRBV19 and TRBJ1-1, with TRBD1 matching over 7 bases. This CDR3 region has 12 residues. The junction had 7 bases not matched to a gene; V was cut back by 4 bases and J by 11 bases. Germline V gives CDR1 LNHDA, CDR2 SQIVND (reference sequence). For the CDR3, the DNA is TGTGCCAGTAGTACTAACAGGGGAGAGGCTTTCTTT. Translated, it gives CASSTNRGEAFF.

This chain uses TRBV28 with TRBJ2-7, with 7 positions matching TRBD2. The CDR3 spans 15 residues. V was pared by 6 bases and J by 2 bases, with 10 bases of the junction left unmatched. CDR1 and CDR2 (germline): MDHEN, SYDVKM. CDR3 DNA: TGTGCCAGCAGCCCCCTTCTAGCGGAGACCTACGAGCAGTACTTC. Amino acids: CASSPLLAETYEQYF. The full variable domain, with the rest looked up from reference TRBV28 and TRBJ2-7, is DVKVTQSSRYLVKRTGEKVFLECVQDMDHENMFWYRQDPGLGLRLIYFSYDVKMKEKGDIPEGYSVSREKKERFSLILESASTNQTSMYLCASSPLLAETYEQYFGPGTRLTVT.

V usage is TRBV6-5 and J usage is TRBJ2-7; 7 bases match TRBD1. CDR3 size: 13 residues. J gave up 2 bases and V 5 bases, and 3 bases lay outside the gene matches. Germline V CDR1 and CDR2: MNHEY, SVGAGI. CDR3 in DNA: TGTGCCAGCAGTATGGGGACAGCCTACGAGCAGTACTTC. Residues: CASSMGTAYEQYF.

This clone was counted only a few times. The genes are TRBV6-5 and TRBJ1-5, with 8 nucleotides matching TRBD1. The J segment lost 6 bases and the V segment lost 5 bases, leaving 9 bases of the junction unmatched. Germline values: CDR1 MNHEY, CDR2 SVGAGI. The CDR3 spans 15 residues. The CDR3 DNA reads as TGTGCCAGCAGTGGAGGACAGGGCGCCGGTCAGCCCCAGCATTTT. This sequence encodes CASSGGQGAGQPQHF.

This clone was seen more than once but under ten times. The rearrangement uses TRBV28 and TRBJ1-4; D ambiguous. The V end was cut by 6 bases, the J end by 0 bases, with 8 bases between. The CDR3 loop spans 14 amino acids. The germline V gene has CDR1 MDHEN and CDR2 SYDVKM. CDR3 region: CASRFSTTNEKLFF. In DNA, the CDR3 is TGTGCCAGCAGGTTCAGTACAACTAATGAAAAACTGTTTTTT.

The chain has TRBV5-4 and TRBJ1-5; possibly TRBD1 for D (6 bases). CDR1 is SGHNT, CDR2 YYREEE, per germline (reference sequence). Trimming shortened V by 3 bases and J by 5 bases, and 15 bases separated the two germline ends. The CDR3 sequence is 15 residues long. CDR3 bases: TGTGCCAGCAGCTCAGGGGTCTCGGAGGATCAGCCCCAGCATTTT. This gives the protein CASSSGVSEDQPQHF. Filled out from reference TRBV5-4 and TRBJ1-5, the complete variable domain reads ETGVTQSPTHLIKTRGQQVTLRCSSQSGHNTVSWYQQALGQGPQFIFQYYREEENGRGNFPPRFSGLQFPNYSSELNVNALELDDSALYLCASSSGVSEDQPQHFGDGTRLSIL.

The chain is built from TRBV5-1 and TRBJ2-7, with D tentatively TRBD2 (6 bases). Per germline, CDR1 SGHRS and CDR2 YFSETQ. The CDR3 covers 15 residues. Trimming left V 1 base short and J 5 bases short, with 16 bases between. The DNA of the CDR3 is TGCGCCAGCAGCTTGAATGGGGCGGGAACTAACGAGCAGTACTTC. Encoded protein: CASSLNGAGTNEQYF.

This chain's CDR3 is CASSVGTSGNEQFF. DNA of the CDR3: TGTGCCAGCAGCGTAGGGACTAGCGGCAATGAGCAGTTCTTC. The J gene is TRBJ2-1, the V gene TRBV9; TRBD2 matches at 10 bases. J gave up 6 bases and V 0 bases, and 0 bases lay outside the gene matches. The CDR3 runs 14 residues. From germline, CDR1 is SGDLS and CDR2 YYNGEE.

The chain is built from TRBV7-2 and TRBJ1-2, with D unresolved. The CDR3 has 12 residues. V shed 5 bases and J shed 7 bases, with 11 bases lying between them. CDR1 and CDR2 (germline): SGHTA, FQGNSA. CDR3 loop: CASSLFPGGYTF. The DNA for the CDR3 is TGTGCCAGCAGCCTATTCCCCGGTGGCTACACCTTC.